Below, one TCR beta chain is given with its context. Its antigen remains unidentified. The entry originates in a study of vaccination and CD4 T cells after COVID-19. About the research overall: In culture, cells were exposed to overlapping spike peptides from SARS-CoV-2, HCoV-NL63, HCoV-OC43 and HCoV-229E.

Cultured CD4+ T-cell DNA underwent Oncomine TCR Beta short-read sequencing. Each CDR3 protein is one row after TCRdb ran MiXCR on the PCR reads. The sample has about 25,000 distinct CDR3 sequences; roughly 49% are singletons. Described treatment: roughly 11-day PBMC culture with coronavirus spike peptide pools or control peptides (ViraFEST assay). J lost 8 bases, V lost 4 bases, and 11 bases had no gene match. This CDR3 spans 16 amino acids. Germline V CDR1 and CDR2: SGHNT, YYREEE (reference sequence). The sample comprised CD4+ T cells from blood, cultured in vitro. The TCR comes from a human donor who had recovered from COVID-19. The rearrangement joins TRBV5-4 to TRBJ1-3; 11 positions match TRBD1. Written as DNA, the CDR3 is TGTGCCAGCAGCCACCGGACAGGGGGCACCGGAGACACCATATATTTT. This gives the protein CASSHRTGGTGDTIYF.